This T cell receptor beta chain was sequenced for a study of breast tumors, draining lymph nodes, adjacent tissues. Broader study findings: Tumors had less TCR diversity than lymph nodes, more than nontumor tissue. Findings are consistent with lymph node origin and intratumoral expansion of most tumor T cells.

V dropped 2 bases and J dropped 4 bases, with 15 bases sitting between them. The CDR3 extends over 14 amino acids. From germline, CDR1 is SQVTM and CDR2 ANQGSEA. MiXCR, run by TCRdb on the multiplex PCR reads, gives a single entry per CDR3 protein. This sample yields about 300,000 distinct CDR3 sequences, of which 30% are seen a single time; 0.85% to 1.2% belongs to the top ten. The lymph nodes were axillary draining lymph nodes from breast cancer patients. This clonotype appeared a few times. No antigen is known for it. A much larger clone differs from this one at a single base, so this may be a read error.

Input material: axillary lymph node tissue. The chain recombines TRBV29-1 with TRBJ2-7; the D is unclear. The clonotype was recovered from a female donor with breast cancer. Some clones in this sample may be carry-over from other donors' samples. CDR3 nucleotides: TGCAGCGTTGAAAACCCGACTGGAGCTTACGAGCAGTACTTC. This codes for CSVENPTGAYEQYF.